These 4 T cell receptor beta chains were all obtained from the same sample, sequenced in a study of a mutant IDH1 vaccine in newly diagnosed glioma. Time point given: week 5, during vaccination. Every single dose of the vaccine, 300 ug of mutant IDH1 20-mer peptide, came with topical imiquimod. What these receptors recognize is not known. Repertoires were generated with immunoSEQ multiplex PCR, while TCRdb's copy carries only in-frame clones and drops some. The table has 30,000 to 40,000 clones, roughly four fifths seen once; the top ten hold 24%. The source was PBMCs, collected from a glioma patient whose treatment included an IDH1 peptide vaccine. The receptors shown here come from a man aged 30 to 45 with glioma.

The V and J genes are TRBV28 and TRBJ2-3, with TRBD2 matching over 9 bases. This CDR3 is built from 15 residues. The germline gives CDR1 MDHEN, CDR2 SYDVKM. Germline trimming cut 4 bases from V and 4 bases from J; bases unmatched to any gene: 6. This chain's CDR3 is CASSSQREEPDTQYF. CDR3 bases: TGTGCCAGCAGTTCCCAGCGGGAGGAACCAGATACGCAGTATTTT.

This chain connects TRBV19 to TRBJ2-1; D call uncertain. CDR1 and CDR2 (germline): LNHDA, SQIVND (reference sequence). V was shortened by 9 bases and J by 0 bases, with 9 bases between the two germline ends. The CDR3 consists of 13 residues. The CDR3 bases are TGTGCCAGCCGCCCCAGCTCCTACAATGAGCAGTTCTTC. This gives the protein CASRPSSYNEQFF.

V usage is TRBV13 and J usage is TRBJ2-3; D unclear. The CDR3 runs to 15 residues. Germline assignment: CDR1 PRHDT and CDR2 FYEKMQ (reference sequence). Trimming stripped 3 bases from V and 0 bases from J, with 10 bases between. CDR3 loop: CASSLRPDSTDTQYF. The CDR3 coding sequence is TGTGCCAGCAGCTTGAGGCCGGATAGCACAGATACGCAGTATTTT.

The V gene is TRBV15, the J gene TRBJ2-7; 12 bases agree with TRBD2. V dropped 0 bases and J dropped 3; count of bases not matched to a gene: 3. CDR1 is LNHNV and CDR2 is YYDKDF in the germline V gene (reference sequence). The CDR3 sequence is 16 residues long. DNA of the CDR3: TGTGCCACCAGCAGAGATAGGACTAGCGGGAACTACGAGCAGTACTTC. It encodes CATSRDRTSGNYEQYF. The full variable domain, in which reference TRBV15 and TRBJ2-7 provide the parts outside the CDR3, is DAMVIQNPRYQVTQFGKPVTLSCSQTLNHNVMYWYQQKSSQAPKLLFHYYDKDFNNEADTPDNFQSRRPNTSFCFLDIRSPGLGDTAMYLCATSRDRTSGNYEQYFGPGTRLTVT.